This T cell receptor (beta chain) was recorded in a study of blood T cells in healthy people across ages. Across the whole study: Per two T cells, template switching captured roughly one barcoded beta molecule.

PCR was performed a second time for roughly 7 to 12 cycles using a sample-barcoded 5' primer and a J-beta primer mix. TCRdb itself ran the 5' RACE reads through MiXCR, one entry per CDR3 protein. The data show about 800,000 distinct CDR3 sequences, more than 20% seen once. This clonotype showed up just a few times. Isolated per sample were at least 6 million PBMCs. The same sample was also studied in work on T cells of mothers and their children. That source notes: Added by the second PCR's M1S primer were sample barcodes and 2-4 random nucleotides. Related and unrelated pairs show similar thymic shaping of TCR recombination output.

Sequenced material: blood. The sequence was obtained from a boy aged 10-17 years in good health.

The CDR3 DNA follows: TGTGCCAGCAGTTTATTCGGGACTATGAGGCCCTACGAGCAGTACTTC. The encoded protein is CASSLFGTMRPYEQYF. The rearrangement links TRBV28 to TRBJ2-7, with 7 bases identical to TRBD2. The V and J ends lost 1 base and 2 bases, in that order; junction bases with no gene match: 8. CDR1 MDHEN and CDR2 SYDVKM come from the germline V gene. The CDR3 loop spans 16 amino acids.